This T cell receptor beta chain was documented in a study of cytomegalovirus exposure and HLA in healthy donors. Study in general: A prior analysis found fewer than 120 million unique TCR beta sequences from roughly 180 million T cells.

As to this clone: The antigen remains undetermined.

Germline trimming cut 5 bases from V and 8 bases from J; bases unmatched to any gene: 5. CDR1 MDHEN and CDR2 SYDVKM come from the germline V gene. This CDR3 is built from 12 residues. Study observations and caveats: Some highly shared sequence variants likely arose as a pipeline artifact. A later analysis reportedly found fewer N-insertions in an Asian-associated ancestry cluster than the approximately 700-donor mean. Immune exposure information comprised only CMV serostatus.

Primers included in the PCR were 60 Vbeta and 13 Jbeta primers. Clones were sequenced by immunoSEQ multiplex PCR, and TCRdb holds only the in-frame ones, with some missing. Its listing shows fewer than 100,000 clones. Sequencing was performed on PBMCs. This clonotype was obtained from an older woman in good health and CMV-seronegative. The rearrangement links TRBV28 to TRBJ1-2; 7 bases are shared with TRBD1. CDR3 amino acids: CASSVQGDGYTF. CDR3 coding DNA: TGTGCCAGCAGTGTCCAGGGGGACGGCTACACCTTC.